A selection of T cell receptor beta chains follows, all from one sample in a study of T cells in tuberculosis. Data came from immunoSEQ multiplex PCR; TCRdb stores just in-frame clones and leaves some out. The sample has 55,000 to 70,000 clones, about four fifths seen once. The sample taken for sequencing was CD1b-GMM tetramer-negative cells sorted from PBMCs. These receptors were taken from an adult woman with latent tuberculosis. The CDR3 runs from the conserved cysteine through the conserved F or W. The D gene is left open where the match is weak. Some rows mark clone size as missing; the rest say once, few, many or name a class of expanded clone.

TRBJ1-4	few	NA	TRBV15	CATSPRSSGNEKLFF	TGTGCCACCAGCCCAAGATCGTCAGGAAATGAAAAACTGTTTTTT
TRBJ1-3	NA	NA	TRBV28	CASSLVGRNSGNTIYF	TGTGCCAGCAGTTTAGTGGGCAGGAACTCTGGAAACACCATATATTTT
TRBJ2-1	NA	NA	TRBV9	CASSVRGDFSYNEQFF	TGTGCCAGCAGTGTCAGGGGAGATTTCTCCTACAATGAGCAGTTCTTC
TRBJ2-7	NA	TRBD1	TRBV28	CASSHPGQGAYEQYF	TGTGCCAGCAGTCACCCGGGACAGGGGGCTTACGAGCAGTACTTC
TRBJ1-3	few	NA	TRBV14	CASSQDGDSSGNTIYF	TGTGCCAGCAGCCAAGATGGCGACTCCTCTGGAAACACCATATATTTT
TRBJ2-2	NA	TRBD1	TRBV5-4	CASRSRQGLNTGELFF	TGTGCCAGCAGATCTAGACAGGGTTTGAACACCGGGGAGCTGTTTTTT
TRBJ2-7	NA	NA	TRBV4-2	CASSQEAGDEQYF	TGTGCCAGCAGCCAAGAGGCAGGGGACGAGCAGTACTTC
TRBJ2-1	NA	TRBD1	TRBV23-1	CASSRGRGPGNEQFF	TGCGCCAGCAGTCGGGGCAGGGGGCCGGGGAATGAGCAGTTCTTC
TRBJ1-3	NA	TRBD1	TRBV5-4	CAQFWQGENTIYF	TGTGCCCAGTTCTGGCAGGGGGAAAACACCATATATTTT
TRBJ1-2	medium-sized	TRBD1	TRBV5-4	CASTHRDRSGYTF	TGTGCCAGCACCCACCGGGACAGAAGTGGCTACACCTTC
TRBJ1-1	NA	TRBD1	TRBV5-1	CASSRRQGASTEAFF	TGCGCCAGCAGCCGAAGACAGGGGGCGTCGACTGAAGCTTTCTTT